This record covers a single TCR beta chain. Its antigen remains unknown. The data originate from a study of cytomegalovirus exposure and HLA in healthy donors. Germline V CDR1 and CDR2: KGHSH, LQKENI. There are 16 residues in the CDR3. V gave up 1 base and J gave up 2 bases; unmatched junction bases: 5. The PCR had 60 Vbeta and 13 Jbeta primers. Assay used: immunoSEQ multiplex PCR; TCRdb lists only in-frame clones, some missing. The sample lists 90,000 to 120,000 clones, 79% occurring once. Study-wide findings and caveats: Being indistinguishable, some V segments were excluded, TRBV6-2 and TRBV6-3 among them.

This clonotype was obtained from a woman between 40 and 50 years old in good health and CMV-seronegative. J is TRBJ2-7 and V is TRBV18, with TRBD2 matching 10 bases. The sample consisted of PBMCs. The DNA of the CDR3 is TGTGCCAGCTCACCACGGGCTAGCGGGAGTACCTACGAGCAGTACTTC. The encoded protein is CASSPRASGSTYEQYF.